The 13 T cell receptor beta chains below all came from one sample that was sequenced in a study of CD8 T cells in Susac syndrome. With random hexamers, reverse transcription was performed on about 0.5 to 1 ug of RNA. TCRdb re-derived calls from the immunoSEQ multiplex PCR reads in MiXCR, one entry per CDR3 protein. The data contain over 150,000 distinct CDR3 sequences, 90% to 95% of them singletons. Sequencing was performed on CD4+ T cells from PBMCs. Receptors originate from a human donor with multiple sclerosis.

The chain employs TRBV30 and TRBJ1-3; TRBD1 might be the D (6 bases). V was shortened by 4 bases and J by 7 bases, with 17 bases between the two germline ends. Germline V gene sequence: CDR1 GTSNPN, CDR2 SVGIG (reference sequence). The CDR3 is 14 residues long. DNA for the CDR3: TGTGCCTGGAAAAGGGCAGGGGTATTGAACACCATATATTTT. Amino acids: CAWKRAGVLNTIYF. Full variable domain (rest looked up from reference TRBV30 and TRBJ1-3): SQTIHQWPATLVQPVGSPLSLECTVEGTSNPNLYWYRQAAGRGLQLLFYSVGIGQISSEVPQNLSASRPQDRQFILSSKKLLLSDSGFYLCAWKRAGVLNTIYFGEGSWLTVV.

CDR3 in amino acids: CAISGGQGSVETQYF. DNA of the CDR3: TGTGCCATCAGTGGTGGACAGGGGTCGGTGGAGACCCAGTACTTC. The chain recombines TRBV10-3 with TRBJ2-5, with TRBD1 identical over 9 bases. CDR3 size: 15 residues. CDR1 is ENHRY, CDR2 SYGVKD, per germline. V shed 4 bases and J 5 bases; nucleotides not matched to a gene: 8.

The rearrangement links TRBV5-4 to TRBJ1-5; the D is unclear. This CDR3 is built from 11 residues. Trimming cost V 7 bases and J 3 bases, with 5 bases left between them. Looked up from germline, CDR1 is SGHNT and CDR2 is YYREEE (reference sequence). CDR3 DNA sequence: TGTGCCAGCTGGGCCAATCAGCCCCAGCATTTT. It translates to CASWANQPQHF.

The gene calls are TRBV6-1 and TRBJ2-4; TRBD2 matches at 10 bases. From germline, CDR1 is MNHNS and CDR2 SASEGT. J gave up 7 bases and V 2 bases, and 5 bases lay outside the gene matches. This CDR3 has 15 amino acids. The CDR3 protein is CASSERASGSNIQYF. DNA for the CDR3: TGTGCCAGCAGTGAAAGGGCTAGCGGGAGTAACATTCAGTACTTC.

This rearrangement joins TRBV7-8 to TRBJ1-2; D gene unclear. The germline V gene encodes CDR1 SGHVS and CDR2 FQNEAQ. Between the trimmed V and J ends, which lost 5 bases and 4 bases, there was a span of 11 bases. The CDR3 has 13 amino acids. The DNA for the CDR3 is TGTGCCAGCAGCCTCGCCCGGGCCTATGGCTACACCTTC. Translating gives CASSLARAYGYTF. Using reference TRBV7-8 and TRBJ1-2 for the parts outside the CDR3, the full variable domain is GAGVSQSPRYKVAKRGQDVALRCDPISGHVSLFWYQQALGQGPEFLTYFQNEAQLDKSGLPSDRFFAERPEGSVSTLKIQRTQQEDSAVYLCASSLARAYGYTFGSGTRLTVV.

This clonotype was counted only a few times. The chain joins TRBV30 to TRBJ1-5, with D unclear. CDR1 GTSNPN and CDR2 SVGIG come from the germline V gene (reference sequence). With 1 base removed from V and 1 base from J, the gap between germline ends came to 5 bases. The length of the CDR3 is 13 residues. CDR3 DNA: TGTGCCTGGAGTGGTGGGAGCAATCAGCCCCAGCATTTT. It yields the protein CAWSGGSNQPQHF.

V gene TRBV27 combines with J gene TRBJ2-5; D unresolved. Trimming took off 4 bases at V and 2 bases at J, with 26 bases between the two ends. The CDR3 covers 19 residues. Germline V gene sequence: CDR1 MNHEY, CDR2 SMNVEV (reference sequence). CDR3 sequence reads: CASSSGRRPVGVNQETQYF. CDR3 bases: TGTGCCAGCAGTTCTGGGCGCCGGCCGGTCGGAGTCAATCAAGAGACCCAGTACTTC.

This clonotype has more than one count but fewer than ten. This chain joins TRBV29-1 and TRBJ1-1, with D uncertain. The ends were cut back, 3 bases at V and 12 bases at J, with 14 bases in the middle. The CDR3 spans 11 residues. Germline V gene lookup returns CDR1 SQVTM and CDR2 ANQGSEA. This chain's CDR3 is CSVDDLKIPFF. In DNA, the CDR3 is TGCAGCGTTGACGACCTTAAGATACCTTTCTTT.

This chain uses TRBV5-1 with TRBJ2-2, with D possibly matching TRBD1 (6 bases). Germline CDR1 is SGHRS and CDR2 is YFSETQ. CDR3 size: 15 residues. The V end lost 0 bases, the J end lost 0 bases, and 6 bases lay between the germline ends. CDR3 protein: CASSLGDTNTGELFF. The CDR3 DNA reads TGCGCCAGCAGCTTGGGGGACACGAACACCGGGGAGCTGTTTTTT.

The chain has TRBV5-4 and TRBJ1-2; TRBD1 matches at 8 bases. CDR1 and CDR2 (germline): SGHNT, YYREEE (reference sequence). The CDR3 covers 14 residues. The V segment lost 4 bases and the J segment 5 bases; nucleotides outside the gene matches: 7. In DNA, the CDR3 is TGTGCCAGCAGCCCCGGACAGGGACAGTATGGCTACACCTTC. Its protein is CASSPGQGQYGYTF.

V and J are TRBV3-1 and TRBJ2-7, with 7 positions matching TRBD2. Germline CDR1 is LGHDT and CDR2 is YNNKEL (reference sequence). V shed 3 bases and J 7 bases; nucleotides not matched to a gene: 15. The CDR3 contains 16 residues. In DNA form, the CDR3 reads TGTGCCAGCAGCCATTTAAGTCAGCGGGGCTCGGAGGAGCAGTACTTC. Residues: CASSHLSQRGSEEQYF.

V usage is TRBV4-1 and J usage is TRBJ2-1, with a weak D call TRBD1 (6 bases). The CDR3 is made up of 17 amino acids. Germline lookup yields CDR1 MGHRA and CDR2 YSYEKL. V was shortened by 4 bases and J by 2 bases, with 18 bases between the two germline ends. CDR3 region: CASSPVGSGQPYNEQFF. CDR3 DNA sequence: TGCGCCAGCAGCCCAGTTGGGAGCGGACAGCCCTACAATGAGCAGTTCTTC.

The chain links TRBV25-1 to TRBJ2-7, with D unclear. Germline V CDR1 and CDR2: MGHDK, SYGVNS. The CDR3 is 13 amino acids. Deletions cut 7 bases from V and 0 bases from J, with 10 bases between. The CDR3 nucleotides are TGTGCCAGCAAAGCTGACTCCTCCTACGAGCAGTACTTC. Translated, it gives CASKADSSYEQYF.